A single sample gave rise to the 11 T cell receptor beta chains below, sequenced in a study of blood T cell repertoires in COVID-19. Sequenced by immunoSEQ multiplex PCR; TCRdb stores in-frame clones only, minus some. This table has roughly 140,000 clones, around 80% appearing once. Source material: PBMCs or T cells enriched from blood (not recorded which). These receptors were collected from a woman between 18 and 30 years old who had been exposed to COVID-19.

CDR3 sequence reads: CASSGDTGLSNYGYTF. The CDR3 DNA reads as TGCGCCAGCAGCGGAGACACAGGGTTGAGTAACTATGGCTACACCTTC. The rearrangement links TRBV5-1 to TRBJ1-2, with TRBD1 as a possible D gene (6 bases). The V end was cut by 4 bases, the J end by 1 base, with 17 bases between. The CDR3 extends over 16 amino acids. Germline V gives CDR1 SGHRS, CDR2 YFSETQ.

The chain has TRBV29-1 and TRBJ2-5, with 10 bases lining up with TRBD2. With 6 bases clipped from V and 3 bases from J, the junction kept 4 bases outside the gene matches. This CDR3 contains 13 residues. From germline, CDR1 is SQVTM and CDR2 ANQGSEA. The DNA of the CDR3 is TGCAGCGTGAGCGGGAGGGCTAAAGAGACCCAGTACTTC. Translating it yields CSVSGRAKETQYF.

The chain combines TRBV11-1 with TRBJ2-7; TRBD2 matches at 8 bases. From germline, CDR1 is SGHAT and CDR2 FQDESV (reference sequence). The CDR3 is 16 amino acids. The ends lost 4 bases at V and 2 bases at J; junction bases unmatched: 10. Written as DNA, the CDR3 is TGTGCCAGCAGCTCCCTGAGCGGGAGCCTCCCCTACGAGCAGTACTTC. It translates to CASSSLSGSLPYEQYF. The whole variable domain, filled in from reference TRBV11-1 and TRBJ2-7, reads EAEVAQSPRYKITEKSQAVAFWCDPISGHATLYWYRQILGQGPELLVQFQDESVVDDSQLPKDRFSAERLKGVDSTLKIQPAELGDSAMYLCASSSLSGSLPYEQYFGPGTRLTVT.

V and J are TRBV7-6 and TRBJ1-2; D remains unclear. CDR1 is SGHVS, CDR2 FNYEAQ, per germline. The CDR3 contains 12 residues. V dropped 5 bases and J dropped 4 bases, with 8 bases sitting between them. CDR3 sequence: CASSTRSYGYTF. The CDR3, as DNA: TGTGCCAGCAGCACCAGATCCTATGGCTACACCTTC.

This chain uses TRBV18 with TRBJ1-1, with TRBD1 identical over 10 bases. J lost 3 bases, V lost 1 base, and 8 bases had no gene match. This CDR3 is 17 amino acids long. Germline CDR1 reads KGHSH; CDR2 reads LQKENI. CDR3 sequence: CASSPLRLGQGYTEAFF. CDR3 in DNA: TGTGCCAGCTCACCACTAAGACTGGGACAGGGGTACACTGAAGCTTTCTTT.

The chain links TRBV5-1 to TRBJ2-1, with TRBD2 matching over 11 bases. Per the germline V gene, CDR1 is SGHRS and CDR2 is YFSETQ. The J segment lost 1 base and the V segment lost 4 bases, leaving 7 bases of the junction unmatched. The CDR3 spans 17 residues. The CDR3 here is CASSPRTSGSSYNEQFF. CDR3 coding DNA: TGCGCCAGCAGCCCCCGGACTAGCGGGTCGTCCTACAATGAGCAGTTCTTC.

The CDR3 region is CASSPSGRPAEQFF. Written as DNA, the CDR3 is TGTGCCAGCAGTCCCAGCGGGAGGCCGGCGGAGCAGTTCTTC. The chain uses TRBV27 and TRBJ2-1; TRBD2 matches at 9 bases. This CDR3 has 14 amino acids. The J segment lost 10 bases and the V segment lost 5 bases, leaving 9 bases of the junction unmatched. The germline CDR1 and CDR2 sequences are MNHEY and SMNVEV (reference sequence).

V and J are TRBV5-4 and TRBJ1-1; 7 nucleotides agree with TRBD1. Trimming cost V 1 base and J 1 base; bases outside gene matches: 16. CDR1 and CDR2 from the germline V gene are SGHNT and YYREEE (reference sequence). This CDR3 contains 19 residues. CDR3 coding DNA: TGTGCCAGCAGCTTGTTCCTAGGGGGCGGTCGGTTGAAGAACACTGAAGCTTTCTTT. Translated: CASSLFLGGGRLKNTEAFF.

This chain links TRBV6-1 with TRBJ1-6, with a possible D match to TRBD1 (6 bases). V gave up 0 bases and J gave up 7 bases, with 13 bases separating them. Germline V gene sequence: CDR1 MNHNS, CDR2 SASEGT. The CDR3 is made up of 16 amino acids. CDR3: CASSEALGRGNSPLHF. The CDR3 nucleotides read TGTGCCAGCAGTGAAGCTTTAGGCAGGGGCAATTCACCCCTCCACTTT.

The chain links TRBV11-3 to TRBJ2-1, with 8 bases lining up with TRBD2. Germline V gene lookup returns CDR1 SGHNT and CDR2 YENEEA. The J segment lost 12 bases and the V segment lost 6 bases, leaving 4 bases of the junction unmatched. This CDR3 region has 11 residues. The CDR3 region is CASSGGGMQFF. The CDR3, as DNA: TGTGCCAGCAGTGGCGGGGGGATGCAGTTCTTC.

The genes are TRBV30 and TRBJ1-1, with D possibly TRBD1 on 5 matching bases. Germline CDR1 reads GTSNPN; CDR2 reads SVGIG (reference sequence). Trimming shortened V by 7 bases and J by 2 bases, and 17 bases separated the two germline ends. CDR3 length: 14 residues. CDR3 DNA: TGTGCCTTATCTAGACAGACCTCAAACACTGAAGCTTTCTTT. Its protein product is CALSRQTSNTEAFF.